This T cell receptor (beta chain) was documented in a study of T-cell memory formation after mild COVID-19. Whole-study findings and limits: CD4/CD8 balance held among clones contracting day 15 to 85, and later expanders leaned CD4+.

From the 5' RACE reads, TCRdb called clonotypes with MiXCR, one entry per CDR3 protein. In the table there are around 300,000 distinct CDR3 sequences, less than 9.5% of which are singletons. With respect to this clonotype: Antigen: not known.

What was sequenced was PBMCs or a T cell subset sorted from them (not recorded which). This receptor was identified in a man aged 18 to 35 who had mild COVID-19 (a few samples of this study predate the infection). Cell type and time point are not known.

The CDR3 sequence is CAWDAGRLNTEAFF. The CDR3 region has the DNA TGTGCCTGGGATGCAGGACGGTTGAACACTGAAGCTTTCTTT. V and J are TRBV30 and TRBJ1-1; D is undetermined. Germline lookup yields CDR1 GTSNPN and CDR2 SVGIG (reference sequence). Trimming cost V 5 bases and J 0 bases, with 13 bases left between them. This CDR3 is built from 14 residues. The full variable domain, rest sourced from reference TRBV30 and TRBJ1-1, is SQTIHQWPATLVQPVGSPLSLECTVEGTSNPNLYWYRQAAGRGLQLLFYSVGIGQISSEVPQNLSASRPQDRQFILSSKKLLLSDSGFYLCAWDAGRLNTEAFFGQGTRLTVV.